The clone carrying this T cell receptor (beta chain) was observed many times. The antigen is undetermined. This sample was included in a study of blood T cells in healthy people across ages. Using a J-beta primer mix together with a sample-barcoded 5' primer, a second PCR was run for about 6 to 11 cycles. The template-switch adaptor, which had 12 random nucleotides, put a tag on each cDNA molecule. Each CDR3 protein gets one entry after TCRdb re-called the 5' RACE reads with MiXCR. The data hold about 1,500,000 distinct CDR3 sequences, with 28% observed a single time. The CDR3 runs 15 residues. Trimming shortened V by 1 base and J by 2 bases, and 12 bases separated the two germline ends. Germline CDR1 SQVTM, CDR2 ANQGSEA. Overall study findings and caveats: Naive T cell percentage showed a strong correlation with the diversity of TCR beta.

Source material: blood. The clonotype originates from a young woman in good health. The genes are TRBV29-1 and TRBJ2-1; D may match TRBD1 or TRBD2 (5 bases each). The CDR3 is CSVEGARGAYNEQFF. The CDR3 nucleotides read TGCAGCGTTGAAGGGGCCCGGGGCGCCTACAATGAGCAGTTCTTC.